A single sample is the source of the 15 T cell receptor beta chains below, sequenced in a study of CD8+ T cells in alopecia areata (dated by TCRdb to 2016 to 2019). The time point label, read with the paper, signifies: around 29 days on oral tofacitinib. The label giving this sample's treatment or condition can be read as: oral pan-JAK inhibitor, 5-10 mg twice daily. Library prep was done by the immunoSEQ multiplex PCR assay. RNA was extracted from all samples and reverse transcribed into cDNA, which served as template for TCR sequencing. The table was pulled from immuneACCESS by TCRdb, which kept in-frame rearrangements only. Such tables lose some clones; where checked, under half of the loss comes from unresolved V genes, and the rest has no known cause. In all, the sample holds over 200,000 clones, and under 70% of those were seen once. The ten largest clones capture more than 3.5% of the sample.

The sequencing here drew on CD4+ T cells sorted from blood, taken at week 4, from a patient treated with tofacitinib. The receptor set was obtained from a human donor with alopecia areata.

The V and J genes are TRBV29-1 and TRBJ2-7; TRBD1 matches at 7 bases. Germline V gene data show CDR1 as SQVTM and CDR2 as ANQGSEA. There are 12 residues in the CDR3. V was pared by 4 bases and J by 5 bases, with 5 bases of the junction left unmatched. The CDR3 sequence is CSVVKGANEQYF. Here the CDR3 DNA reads TGCAGCGTTGTTAAGGGGGCAAACGAGCAGTACTTC.

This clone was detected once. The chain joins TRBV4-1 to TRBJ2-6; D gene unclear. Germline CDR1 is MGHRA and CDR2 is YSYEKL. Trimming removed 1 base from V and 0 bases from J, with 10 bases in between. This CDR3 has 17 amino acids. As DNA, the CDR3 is TGCGCCAGCAGCCAAGGCCCAAGGGCCTCTGGGGCCAACGTCCTGACTTTC. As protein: CASSQGPRASGANVLTF.

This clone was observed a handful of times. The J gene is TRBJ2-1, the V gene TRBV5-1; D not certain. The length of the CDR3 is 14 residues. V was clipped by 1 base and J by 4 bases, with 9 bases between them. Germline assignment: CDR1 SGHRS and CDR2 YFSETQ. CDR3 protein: CASSLRQNYNEQFF. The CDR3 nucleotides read TGCGCCAGCAGCTTGAGGCAGAATTACAATGAGCAGTTCTTC.

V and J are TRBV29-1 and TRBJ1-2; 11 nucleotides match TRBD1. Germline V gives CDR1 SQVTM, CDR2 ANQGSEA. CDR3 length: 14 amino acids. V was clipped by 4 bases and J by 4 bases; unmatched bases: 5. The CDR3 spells CSVGAGTGGYGYTF. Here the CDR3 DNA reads TGCAGCGTTGGGGCCGGGACAGGGGGCTATGGCTACACCTTC. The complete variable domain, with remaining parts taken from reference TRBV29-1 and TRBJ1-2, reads SAVISQKPSRDICQRGTSLTIQCQVDSQVTMMFWYRQQPGQSLTLIATANQGSEATYESGFVIDKFPISRPNLTFSTLTVSNMSPEDSSIYLCSVGAGTGGYGYTFGSGTRLTVV.

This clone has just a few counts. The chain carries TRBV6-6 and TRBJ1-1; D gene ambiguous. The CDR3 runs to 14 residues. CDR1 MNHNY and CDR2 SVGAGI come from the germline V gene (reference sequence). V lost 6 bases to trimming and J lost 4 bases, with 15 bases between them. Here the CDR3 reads CASSLVEAGTEAFF. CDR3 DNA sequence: TGTGCCAGCAGCCTGGTAGAGGCCGGCACTGAAGCTTTCTTT.

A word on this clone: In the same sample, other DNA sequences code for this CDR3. In nucleotides, the CDR3 is TGCAGCGTTGAGAGGGGGTCCACTGAAGCTTTCTTT. Translation: CSVERGSTEAFF. The gene calls are TRBV29-1 and TRBJ1-1, with a weak D call TRBD1 (6 bases). CDR3 size: 12 residues. The germline CDR1 and CDR2 sequences are SQVTM and ANQGSEA. V lost 3 bases and J 4 bases, leaving 9 bases between the germline ends. Variable domain in full (rest from reference TRBV29-1 and TRBJ1-1): SAVISQKPSRDICQRGTSLTIQCQVDSQVTMMFWYRQQPGQSLTLIATANQGSEATYESGFVIDKFPISRPNLTFSTLTVSNMSPEDSSIYLCSVERGSTEAFFGQGTRLTVV.

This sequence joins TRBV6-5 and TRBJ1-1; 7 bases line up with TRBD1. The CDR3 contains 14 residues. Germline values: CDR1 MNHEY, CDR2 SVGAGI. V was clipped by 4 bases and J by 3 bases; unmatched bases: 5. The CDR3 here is CASSSDRPDTEAFF. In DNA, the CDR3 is TGTGCCAGCAGTTCGGACAGGCCCGACACTGAAGCTTTCTTT.

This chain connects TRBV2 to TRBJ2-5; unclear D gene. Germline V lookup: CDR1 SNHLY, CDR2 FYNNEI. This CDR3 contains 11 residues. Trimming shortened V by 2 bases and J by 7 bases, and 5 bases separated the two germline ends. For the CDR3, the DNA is TGTGCCAGCAGTGAAAGTAGGACCCAGTACTTC. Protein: CASSESRTQYF. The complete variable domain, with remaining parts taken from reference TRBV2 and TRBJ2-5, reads EPEVTQTPSHQVTQMGQEVILRCVPISNHLYFYWYRQILGQKVEFLVSFYNNEISEKSEIFDDQFSVERPDGSNFTLKIRSTKLEDSAMYFCASSESRTQYFGPGTRLLVL.

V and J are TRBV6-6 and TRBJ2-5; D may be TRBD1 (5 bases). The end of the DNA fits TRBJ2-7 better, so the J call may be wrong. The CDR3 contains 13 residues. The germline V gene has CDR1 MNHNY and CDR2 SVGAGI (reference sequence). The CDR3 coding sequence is TGTGCCAGCAGCCCTCGGGCAGGGAACGAGCAGTACTTC. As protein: CASSPRAGNEQYF.

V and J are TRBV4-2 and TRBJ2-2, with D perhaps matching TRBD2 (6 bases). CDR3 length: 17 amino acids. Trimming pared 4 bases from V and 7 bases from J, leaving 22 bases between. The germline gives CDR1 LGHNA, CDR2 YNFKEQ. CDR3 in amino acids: CASSPSGDSTRGGELFF. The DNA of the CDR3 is TGTGCCAGCAGCCCGTCGGGGGACTCCACGAGGGGCGGGGAGCTGTTTTTT.

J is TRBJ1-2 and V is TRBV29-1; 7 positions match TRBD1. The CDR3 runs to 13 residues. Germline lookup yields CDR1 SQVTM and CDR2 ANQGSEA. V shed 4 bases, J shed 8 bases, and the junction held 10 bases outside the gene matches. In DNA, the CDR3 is TGCAGCGTTGTCTACGACAGGGTCCGGGGCTACACCTTC. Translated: CSVVYDRVRGYTF.

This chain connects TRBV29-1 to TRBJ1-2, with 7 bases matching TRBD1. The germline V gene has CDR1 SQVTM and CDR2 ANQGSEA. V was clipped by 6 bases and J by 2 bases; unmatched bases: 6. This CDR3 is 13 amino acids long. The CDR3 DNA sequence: TGCAGCGTCGGGACAGCGATCAACTATGGCTACACCTTC. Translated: CSVGTAINYGYTF.

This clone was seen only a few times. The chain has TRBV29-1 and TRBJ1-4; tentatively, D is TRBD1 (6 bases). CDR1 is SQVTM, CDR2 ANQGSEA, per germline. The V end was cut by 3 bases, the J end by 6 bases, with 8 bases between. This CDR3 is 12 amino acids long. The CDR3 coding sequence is TGCAGCGTTGAGGAGGGGGATGAAAAACTGTTTTTT. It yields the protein CSVEEGDEKLFF.

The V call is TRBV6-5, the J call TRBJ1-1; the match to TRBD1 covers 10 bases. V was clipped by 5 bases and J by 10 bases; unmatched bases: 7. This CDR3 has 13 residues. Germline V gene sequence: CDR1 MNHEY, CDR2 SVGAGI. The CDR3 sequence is CASSRDRGTGAFF. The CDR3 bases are TGTGCCAGCAGTCGGGACAGGGGTACGGGAGCTTTCTTT.

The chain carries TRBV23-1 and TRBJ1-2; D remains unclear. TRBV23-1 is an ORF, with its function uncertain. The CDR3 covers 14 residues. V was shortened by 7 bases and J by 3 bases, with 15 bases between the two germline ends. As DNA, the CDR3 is TGCGCCAGCACCTCTCCTCGTGCCCACTATGGCTACACCTTC. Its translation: CASTSPRAHYGYTF.